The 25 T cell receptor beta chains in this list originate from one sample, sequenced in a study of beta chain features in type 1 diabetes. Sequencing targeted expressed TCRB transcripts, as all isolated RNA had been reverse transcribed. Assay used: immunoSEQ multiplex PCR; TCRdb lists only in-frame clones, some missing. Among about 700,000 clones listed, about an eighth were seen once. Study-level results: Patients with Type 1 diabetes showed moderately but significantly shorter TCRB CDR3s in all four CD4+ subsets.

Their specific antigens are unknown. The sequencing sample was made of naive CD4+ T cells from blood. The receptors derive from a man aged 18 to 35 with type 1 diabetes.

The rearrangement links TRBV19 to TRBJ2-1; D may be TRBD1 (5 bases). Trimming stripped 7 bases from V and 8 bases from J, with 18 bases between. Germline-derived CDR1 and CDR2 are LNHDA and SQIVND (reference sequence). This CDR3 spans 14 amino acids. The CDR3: CASNRQGSSHEQFF. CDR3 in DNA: TGTGCCAGTAATCGGCAGGGATCATCCCATGAGCAGTTCTTC.

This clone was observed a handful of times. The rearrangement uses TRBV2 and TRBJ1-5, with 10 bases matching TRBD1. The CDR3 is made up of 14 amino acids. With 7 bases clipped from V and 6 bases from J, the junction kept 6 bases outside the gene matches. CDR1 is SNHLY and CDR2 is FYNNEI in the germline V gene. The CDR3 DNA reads TGTGCCAGCACCCCGGGACAGGGGAGTCAGCCCCAGCATTTT. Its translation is CASTPGQGSQPQHF.

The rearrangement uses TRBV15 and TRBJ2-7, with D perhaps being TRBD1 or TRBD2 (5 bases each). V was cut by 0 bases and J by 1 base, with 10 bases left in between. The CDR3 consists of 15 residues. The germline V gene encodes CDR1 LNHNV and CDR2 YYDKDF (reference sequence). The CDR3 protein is CATSREGTSSYEQYF. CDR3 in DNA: TGTGCCACCAGCAGAGAAGGGACGAGTTCCTACGAGCAGTACTTC.

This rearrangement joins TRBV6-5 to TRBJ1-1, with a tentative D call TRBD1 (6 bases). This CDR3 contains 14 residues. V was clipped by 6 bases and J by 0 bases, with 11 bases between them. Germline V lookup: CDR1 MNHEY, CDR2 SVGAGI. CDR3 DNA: TGTGCCAGCAGAAGGACAGCCCTGAACACTGAAGCTTTCTTT. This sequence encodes CASRRTALNTEAFF.

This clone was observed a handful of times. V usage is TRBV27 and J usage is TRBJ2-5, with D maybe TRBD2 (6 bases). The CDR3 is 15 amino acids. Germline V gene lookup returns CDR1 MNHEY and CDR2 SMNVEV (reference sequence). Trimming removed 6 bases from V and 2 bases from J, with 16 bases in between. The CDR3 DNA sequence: TGTGCCAGCAGCCCAAATGGGGGGATTCAAGAGACCCAGTACTTC. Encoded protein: CASSPNGGIQETQYF.

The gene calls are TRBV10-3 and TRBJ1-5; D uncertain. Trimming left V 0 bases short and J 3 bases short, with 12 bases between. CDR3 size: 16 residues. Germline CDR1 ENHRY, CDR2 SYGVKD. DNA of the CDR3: TGTGCCATCAGTGAGTCGAATGACCGATCCAATCAGCCCCAGCATTTT. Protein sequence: CAISESNDRSNQPQHF.

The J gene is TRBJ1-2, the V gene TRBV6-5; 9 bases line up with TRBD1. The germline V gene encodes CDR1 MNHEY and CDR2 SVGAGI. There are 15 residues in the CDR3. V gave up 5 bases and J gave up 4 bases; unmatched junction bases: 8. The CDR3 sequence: CASSPDRGMGYGYTF. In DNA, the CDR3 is TGTGCCAGCAGTCCGGACAGGGGAATGGGCTATGGCTACACCTTC.

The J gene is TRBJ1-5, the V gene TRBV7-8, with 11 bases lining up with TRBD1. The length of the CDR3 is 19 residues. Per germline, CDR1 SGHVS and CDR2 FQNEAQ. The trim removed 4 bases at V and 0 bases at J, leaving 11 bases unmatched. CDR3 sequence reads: CASSSRWTGGSYSNQPQHF. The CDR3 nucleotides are TGTGCCAGCAGCTCACGCTGGACAGGGGGCAGTTATAGCAATCAGCCCCAGCATTTT.

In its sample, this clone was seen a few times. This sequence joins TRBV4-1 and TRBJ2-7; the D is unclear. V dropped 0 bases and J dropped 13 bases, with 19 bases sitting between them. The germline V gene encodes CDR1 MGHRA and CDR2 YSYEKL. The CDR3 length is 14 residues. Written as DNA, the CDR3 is TGCGCCAGCAGCCAAGAGGGCAGCAGCCCGGGTTTATACTTC. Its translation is CASSQEGSSPGLYF.

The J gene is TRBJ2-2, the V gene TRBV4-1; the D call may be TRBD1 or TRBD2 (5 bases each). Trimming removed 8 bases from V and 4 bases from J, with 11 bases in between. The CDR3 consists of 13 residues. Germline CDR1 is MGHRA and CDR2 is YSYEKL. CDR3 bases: TGCGCCAGCCGGCCGGGGCCCACCGGGGAGCTGTTTTTT. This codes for CASRPGPTGELFF.

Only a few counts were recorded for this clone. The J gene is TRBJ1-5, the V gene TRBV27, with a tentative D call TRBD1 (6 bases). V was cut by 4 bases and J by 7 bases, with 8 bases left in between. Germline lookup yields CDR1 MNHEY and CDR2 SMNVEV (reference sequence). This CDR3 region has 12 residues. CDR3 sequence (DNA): TGTGCCAGCAGTTCTCAGGGGCAGCCCCAGCATTTT. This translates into CASSSQGQPQHF.

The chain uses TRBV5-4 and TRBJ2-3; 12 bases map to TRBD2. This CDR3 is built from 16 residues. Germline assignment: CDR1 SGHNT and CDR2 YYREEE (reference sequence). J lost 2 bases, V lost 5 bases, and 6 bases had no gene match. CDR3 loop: CASSSGLAGNTDTQYF. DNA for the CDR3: TGTGCCAGCAGTTCTGGACTAGCGGGGAACACAGATACGCAGTATTTT. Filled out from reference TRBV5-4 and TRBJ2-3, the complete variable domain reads ETGVTQSPTHLIKTRGQQVTLRCSSQSGHNTVSWYQQALGQGPQFIFQYYREEENGRGNFPPRFSGLQFPNYSSELNVNALELDDSALYLCASSSGLAGNTDTQYFGPGTRLTVL.

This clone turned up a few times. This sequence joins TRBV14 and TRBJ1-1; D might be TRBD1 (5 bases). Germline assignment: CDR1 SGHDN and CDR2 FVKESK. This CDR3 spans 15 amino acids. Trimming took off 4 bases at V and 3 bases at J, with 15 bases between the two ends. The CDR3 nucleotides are TGTGCCAGCAGCCCACTAACAGGCGGGTACACTGAAGCTTTCTTT. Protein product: CASSPLTGGYTEAFF.

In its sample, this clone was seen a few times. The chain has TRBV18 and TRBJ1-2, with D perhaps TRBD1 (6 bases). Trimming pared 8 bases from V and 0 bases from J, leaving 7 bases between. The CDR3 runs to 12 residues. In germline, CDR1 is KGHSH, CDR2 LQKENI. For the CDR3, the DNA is TGTGCCAGCACAGGGACTAACTATGGCTACACCTTC. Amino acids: CASTGTNYGYTF. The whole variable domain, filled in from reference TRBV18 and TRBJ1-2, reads NAGVMQNPRHLVRRRGQEARLRCSPMKGHSHVYWYRQLPEEGLKFMVYLQKENIIDESGMPKERFSAEFPKEGPSILRIQQVVRGDSAAYFCASTGTNYGYTFGSGTRLTVV.

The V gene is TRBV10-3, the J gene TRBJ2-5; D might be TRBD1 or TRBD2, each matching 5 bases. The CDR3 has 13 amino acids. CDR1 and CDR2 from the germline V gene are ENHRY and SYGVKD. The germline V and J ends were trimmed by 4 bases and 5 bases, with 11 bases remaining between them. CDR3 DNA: TGTGCCATCAGTGTCGGGGCCTCGGAGACCCAGTACTTC. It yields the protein CAISVGASETQYF.

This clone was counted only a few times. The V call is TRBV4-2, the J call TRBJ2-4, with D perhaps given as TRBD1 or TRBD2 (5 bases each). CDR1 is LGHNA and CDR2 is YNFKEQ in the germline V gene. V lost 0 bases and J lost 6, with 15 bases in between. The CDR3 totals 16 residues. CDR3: CASSQDETGTGNIQYF. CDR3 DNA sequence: TGTGCCAGCAGCCAAGACGAAACGGGGACGGGAAACATTCAGTACTTC.

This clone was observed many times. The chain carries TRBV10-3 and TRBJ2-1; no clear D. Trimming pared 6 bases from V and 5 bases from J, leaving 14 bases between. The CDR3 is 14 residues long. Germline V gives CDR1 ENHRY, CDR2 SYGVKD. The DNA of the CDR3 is TGTGCCATCAGCGGCAGCACAACGAACAATGAGCAGTTCTTC. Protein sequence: CAISGSTTNNEQFF.

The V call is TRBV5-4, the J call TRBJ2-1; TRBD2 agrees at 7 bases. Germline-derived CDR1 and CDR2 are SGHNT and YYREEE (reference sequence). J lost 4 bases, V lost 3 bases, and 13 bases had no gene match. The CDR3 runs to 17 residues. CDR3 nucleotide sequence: TGTGCCAGCAGCTCCTTTCTTGGGCTAGCGGCTTACAATGAGCAGTTCTTC. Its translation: CASSSFLGLAAYNEQFF.

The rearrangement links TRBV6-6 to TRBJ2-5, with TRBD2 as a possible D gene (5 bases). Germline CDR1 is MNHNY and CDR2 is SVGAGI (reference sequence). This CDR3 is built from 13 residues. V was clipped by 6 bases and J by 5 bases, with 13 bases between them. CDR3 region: CASSPNEGETQYF. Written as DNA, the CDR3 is TGTGCCAGCAGCCCAAACGAGGGCGAGACCCAGTACTTC.

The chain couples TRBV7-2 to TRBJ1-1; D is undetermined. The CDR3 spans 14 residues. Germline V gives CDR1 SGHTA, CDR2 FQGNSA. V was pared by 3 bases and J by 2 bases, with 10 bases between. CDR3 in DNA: TGTGCCAGCAGCTTCGGCCGGACCAACACTGAAGCTTTCTTT. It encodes CASSFGRTNTEAFF.

The CDR3 sequence is CAWTPGSGNQPQHF. The CDR3 bases are TGTGCCTGGACCCCGGGAAGTGGCAATCAGCCCCAGCATTTT. J is TRBJ1-5 and V is TRBV30; D remains unclear. Germline CDR1 reads GTSNPN; CDR2 reads SVGIG (reference sequence). The CDR3 is 14 residues long. Deletions cut 4 bases from V and 2 bases from J, with 12 bases between.

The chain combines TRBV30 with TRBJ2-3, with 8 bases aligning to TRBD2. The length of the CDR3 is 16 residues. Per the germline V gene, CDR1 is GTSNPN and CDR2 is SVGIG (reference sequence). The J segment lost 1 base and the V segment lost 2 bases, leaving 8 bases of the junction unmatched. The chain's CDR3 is CAWSTGSGGRTDTQYF. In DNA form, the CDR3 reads TGTGCCTGGAGTACCGGGAGCGGGGGCCGCACAGATACGCAGTATTTT.

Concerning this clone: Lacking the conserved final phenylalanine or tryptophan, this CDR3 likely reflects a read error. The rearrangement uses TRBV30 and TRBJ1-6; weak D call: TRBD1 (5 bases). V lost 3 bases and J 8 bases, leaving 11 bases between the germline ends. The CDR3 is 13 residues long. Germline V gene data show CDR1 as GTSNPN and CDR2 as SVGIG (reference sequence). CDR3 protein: CAWRGPLYSPLHL. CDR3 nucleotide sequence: TGTGCCTGGAGGGGGCCACTATATTCACCCCTCCACCTT.

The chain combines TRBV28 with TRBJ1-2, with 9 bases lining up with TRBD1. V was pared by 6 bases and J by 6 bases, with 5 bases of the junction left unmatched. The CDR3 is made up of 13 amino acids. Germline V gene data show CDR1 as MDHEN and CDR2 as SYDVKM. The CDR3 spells CASSGQGWNGYTF. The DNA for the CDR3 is TGTGCCAGCAGCGGACAGGGGTGGAATGGCTACACCTTC.

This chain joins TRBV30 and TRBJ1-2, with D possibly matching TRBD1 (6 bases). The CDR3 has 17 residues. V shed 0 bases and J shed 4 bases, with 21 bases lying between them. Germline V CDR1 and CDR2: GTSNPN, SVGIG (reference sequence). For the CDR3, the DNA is TGTGCCTGGAGTGTATGGCAGGGGCAGAAGAACAGCTATGGCTACACCTTC. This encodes CAWSVWQGQKNSYGYTF.